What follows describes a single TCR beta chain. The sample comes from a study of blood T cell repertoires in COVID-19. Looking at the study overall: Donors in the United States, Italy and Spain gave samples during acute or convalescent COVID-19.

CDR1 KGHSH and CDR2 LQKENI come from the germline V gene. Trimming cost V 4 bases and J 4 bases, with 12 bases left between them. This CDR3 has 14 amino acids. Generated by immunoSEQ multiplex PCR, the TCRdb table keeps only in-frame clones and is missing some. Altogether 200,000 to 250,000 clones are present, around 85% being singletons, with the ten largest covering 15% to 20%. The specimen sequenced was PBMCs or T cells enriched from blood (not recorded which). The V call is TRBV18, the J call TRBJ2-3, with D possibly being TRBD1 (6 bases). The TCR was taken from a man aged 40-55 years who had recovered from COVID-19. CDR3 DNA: TGTGCCAGCTCACAGAACAGGGTCCCAGATACGCAGTATTTT. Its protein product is CASSQNRVPDTQYF.